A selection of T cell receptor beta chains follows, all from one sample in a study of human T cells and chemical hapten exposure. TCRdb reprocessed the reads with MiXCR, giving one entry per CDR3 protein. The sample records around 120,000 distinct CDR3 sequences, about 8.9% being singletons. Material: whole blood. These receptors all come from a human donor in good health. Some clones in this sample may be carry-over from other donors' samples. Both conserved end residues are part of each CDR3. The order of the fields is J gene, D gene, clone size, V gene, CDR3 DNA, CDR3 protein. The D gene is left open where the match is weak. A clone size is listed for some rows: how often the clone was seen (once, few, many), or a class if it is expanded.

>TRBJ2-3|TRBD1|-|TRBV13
TGTGCCAGCAGCCCCGGACAGGAGAGCACAGATACGCAGTATTTT
CASSPGQESTDTQYF
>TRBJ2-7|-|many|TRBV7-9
TGTGCCAGCAGCTTCCTGGACCCTGCCAGAACCTACGAGCAGTACTTC
CASSFLDPARTYEQYF
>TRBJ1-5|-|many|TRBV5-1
TGCGCCAGCAGCTTGACAGGGTTAGGGGAGCCCCAGCATTTT
CASSLTGLGEPQHF
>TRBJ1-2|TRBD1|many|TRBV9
TGTGCCAGCAGCGCTTTACACTGGGACAGAAACTATGGCTACACCTTC
CASSALHWDRNYGYTF
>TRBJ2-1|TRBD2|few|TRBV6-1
TGTGCCAGCAGTGATCGTCTAGCGGGAGGGCCCGGCAATGAGCAGTTCTTC
CASSDRLAGGPGNEQFF
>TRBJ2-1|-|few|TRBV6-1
TGTGCCAGCAGTGGAAGACTAGGAGCAGTGAGTAATGAGCAGTTCTTC
CASSGRLGAVSNEQFF
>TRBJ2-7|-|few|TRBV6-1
TGTGCCAGCAGTGAAAGCCACCCGACAGTCTACGAGCAGTACTTC
CASSESHPTVYEQYF
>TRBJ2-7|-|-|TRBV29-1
TGCAGCGTCGCCGGACCTAGGGGACCCTACGAGCAGTACTTC
CSVAGPRGPYEQYF
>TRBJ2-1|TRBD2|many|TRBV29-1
TGCAGCGTTGGGACTAGCGGTAATGAGCAGTTCTTC
CSVGTSGNEQFF
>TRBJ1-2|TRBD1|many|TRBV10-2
TGCGCCAGCAGCGCAGGACAGGCTCACTATGGCTACACCTTC
CASSAGQAHYGYTF
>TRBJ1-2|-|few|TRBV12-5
TGTGCTAGTGGTTTGAAAAGGGGCGGGAGCTATGGCTACACCTTC
CASGLKRGGSYGYTF
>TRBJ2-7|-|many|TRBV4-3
TGCGCCAGCAGCCCTGAGGTCTGGGACACCTACGAGCAGTACTTC
CASSPEVWDTYEQYF
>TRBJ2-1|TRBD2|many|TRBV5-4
TGTGCCAGCAGCATCTTAGCGGGATTCGACAATGAGCAGTTCTTC
CASSILAGFDNEQFF
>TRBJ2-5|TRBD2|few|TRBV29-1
TGCAGCGTCACGAGACTAGCGGGGAAGGAGACCCAGTACTTC
CSVTRLAGKETQYF
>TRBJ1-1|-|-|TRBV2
TGTGCCAGCTCCCCGACGAGCGGGAACACTGAAGCTTTCTTT
CASSPTSGNTEAFF
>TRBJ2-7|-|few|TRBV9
TGTGCCAGCAGCGCTTTCACAGGACTTCACTACGAGCAGTACTTC
CASSAFTGLHYEQYF
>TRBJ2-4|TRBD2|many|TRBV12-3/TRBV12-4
TGTGCCAGCAGCCTGACTAGCGGAAAAAACATTCAGTACTTC
CASSLTSGKNIQYF
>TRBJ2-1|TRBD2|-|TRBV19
TGTGCCAGTACCCAAGCGGGAGTGTCCTACAATGAGCAGTTCTTC
CASTQAGVSYNEQFF
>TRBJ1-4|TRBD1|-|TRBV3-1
TGTGCCAGCAGCCGCGACAGGGAGGGAAATGAAAAACTGTTTTTT
CASSRDREGNEKLFF
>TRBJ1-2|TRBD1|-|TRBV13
TGTGCCAGCAGCCCCCAGGGGGCCTACTATGGCTACACCTTC
CASSPQGAYYGYTF
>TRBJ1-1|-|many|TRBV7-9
TGTGCCAGCCGGAAACAGGGGAACACTGAAGCTTTCTTT
CASRKQGNTEAFF
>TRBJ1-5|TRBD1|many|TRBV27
TGTGCCAGCAGTTTCACCGGACAGGGAGGAGGCAATCAGCCCCAGCATTTT
CASSFTGQGGGNQPQHF
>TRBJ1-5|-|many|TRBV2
TGTGCCAGCAGCACCCTCCGGGGGAGTGGCCAGCCCCAGCATTTT
CASSTLRGSGQPQHF
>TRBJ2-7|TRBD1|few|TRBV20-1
TGCAGTGCTAGAGATTCCGGGACAGGGGACGACGAGCAGTACTTC
CSARDSGTGDDEQYF
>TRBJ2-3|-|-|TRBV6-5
TGTGCCAGCAGTTACTCGGTAGCGACCACAGATACGCAGTATTTT
CASSYSVATTDTQYF
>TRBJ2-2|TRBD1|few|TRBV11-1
TGTGCCAGCAGCCCTGGGGACAGGGGAACGAACACCGGGGAGCTGTTTTTT
CASSPGDRGTNTGELFF
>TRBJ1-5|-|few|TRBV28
TGTGCCAGCAGTCCGCCGACAGACAATCAGCCCCAGCATTTT
CASSPPTDNQPQHF
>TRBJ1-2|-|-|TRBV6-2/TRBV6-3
TGTGCCAGCAGATCCACAGGGCTCAGGGGCTACACCTTC
CASRSTGLRGYTF
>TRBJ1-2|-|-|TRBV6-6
TGTGCCAGCAGTTACTCCATTTTTTTCGGTACTGGGTATGGCTACACCTTC
CASSYSIFFGTGYGYTF
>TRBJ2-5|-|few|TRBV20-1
TGCAGTGCTAGCTTTGAGGACGGAGAAGAGACCCAGTACTTC
CSASFEDGEETQYF
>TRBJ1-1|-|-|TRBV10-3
TGTGCCATCAGTGAATCGGTGGGTACCGAAGCTTTCTTT
CAISESVGTEAFF
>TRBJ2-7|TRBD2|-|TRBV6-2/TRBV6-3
TGTGCCAGCATGCCGGGACTAGCGGGAGAGGTTCCGTCCTACGAGCAGTACTTC
CASMPGLAGEVPSYEQYF
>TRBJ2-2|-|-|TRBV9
TGTGCCAGCAGCCCGCACTCCGGGGCTGTCACCGGGGAGCTGTTTTTT
CASSPHSGAVTGELFF
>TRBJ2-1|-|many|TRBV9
TGTGCCAGCAGCGTAGCCTCAGCCAAGTACAATGAGCAGTTCTTC
CASSVASAKYNEQFF
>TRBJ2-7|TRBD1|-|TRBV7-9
TGTGCCAGCAGCTCACAGGGGAACCGCTTCGACGAGCAGTACTTC
CASSSQGNRFDEQYF
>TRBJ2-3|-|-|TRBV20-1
TGCAGTGCTAGTGAGGCGAGCACAGATACGCAGTATTTT
CSASEASTDTQYF
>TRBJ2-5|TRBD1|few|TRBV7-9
TGTGCCAGCAGGAGACAGGGAGTGTACCAAGAGACCCAGTACTTC
CASRRQGVYQETQYF
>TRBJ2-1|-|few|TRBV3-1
TGTGCCAGCAGCCAAGATTTGGGTCAGACATATTACAATGAGCAGTTCTTC
CASSQDLGQTYYNEQFF
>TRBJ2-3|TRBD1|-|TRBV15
TGTGCCACCAGCAGAGATCTGGACAGGGGTGCAGATACGCAGTATTTT
CATSRDLDRGADTQYF
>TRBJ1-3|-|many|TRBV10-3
TGTGCCATCAGTGAGGGGGTCGGAAACACCATATATTTT
CAISEGVGNTIYF
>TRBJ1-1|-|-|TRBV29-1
TGCAGCGCCTCAGGAAGGCTTAAAGTGAACACTGAAGCTTTCTTT
CSASGRLKVNTEAFF
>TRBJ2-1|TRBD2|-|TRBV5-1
TGCGCCAGCAGCTTGGAAGCGGGGGCCCCCAACAATGAGCAGTTCTTC
CASSLEAGAPNNEQFF
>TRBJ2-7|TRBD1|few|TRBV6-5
TGTGCCACCGAAGGGGACAGGGGAGCAAAAGAGCAGTACTTC
CATEGDRGAKEQYF
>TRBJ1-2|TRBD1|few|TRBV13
TGTGCCAGCAGCCACGGGACAGGCCCCAACTATGGCTACACCTTC
CASSHGTGPNYGYTF
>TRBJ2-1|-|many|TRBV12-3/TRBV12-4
TGTGCCAGCAGTTTAGCGGGACCGCACAATGAGCAGTTCTTC
CASSLAGPHNEQFF
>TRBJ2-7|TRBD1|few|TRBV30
TGTGCCTGGAGTGTAGGGGACAGGGCCTCCGCCGAGCAGTACTTC
CAWSVGDRASAEQYF
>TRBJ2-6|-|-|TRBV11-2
TGTGCCAGCAGCTTAGAGGTCCGGGTCTCTGGGGCCAACGTCCTGGCTTTC
CASSLEVRVSGANVLAF
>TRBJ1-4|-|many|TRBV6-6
TGTGCCAGCAGTTACGTGGAGAGTAAACTGTTTTTT
CASSYVESKLFF
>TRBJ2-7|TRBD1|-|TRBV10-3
TGTGCCATCAGTGGACAGGGGGTCTACGAGCAGTACTTC
CAISGQGVYEQYF
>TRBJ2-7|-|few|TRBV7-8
TGTGCCAGCAGCACGTCGAGGGCCGGCGAGCAGTACTTC
CASSTSRAGEQYF
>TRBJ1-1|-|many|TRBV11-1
TGTGCCAGCAGCTTAGCGAGAGTAGGGGCTTTCGGGACTGAAGCTTTCTTT
CASSLARVGAFGTEAFF
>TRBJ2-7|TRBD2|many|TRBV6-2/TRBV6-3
TGTGCCAGCAGTACCCTAGCGGGAGACTCCTACGAGCAGTACTTC
CASSTLAGDSYEQYF
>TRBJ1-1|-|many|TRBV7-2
TGTGCCAGCAGACCGGGACGGAACACTGAAGCTTTCTTT
CASRPGRNTEAFF
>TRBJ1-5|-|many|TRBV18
TGTGCCAGCTCACCACAGGGAAATCAGCCCCAGCATTTT
CASSPQGNQPQHF